The rows below give T cell receptor beta chains drawn from one sample of a study of blood T cells in healthy people across ages. TCRdb redid the calling of the 5' RACE reads with MiXCR, one entry per CDR3 protein. The sample lists over 1.5 million distinct CDR3 sequences; roughly 52% were seen once. Sequencing was done on a sample of blood. The receptor set was obtained from a woman aged 35 to 49 in good health. Each CDR3 is given with its conserved first and last residue. A D gene is named only where the DNA matches it firmly. Clone size is given for some rows only: seen once, a few or many times, or a class if the clone is expanded.

>.|TRBJ2-1|TRBV6-1|.
CASRAGTCDSYNEQFF
TGTGCCAGCAGAGCCGGGACTTGCGACTCCTACAATGAGCAGTTCTTC
>.|TRBJ2-1|TRBV5-1|TRBD2
CASSFRRTGTSGYNEQFF
TGCGCCAGCAGCTTTAGGAGGACGGGGACTAGCGGATACAATGAGCAGTTCTTC
>.|TRBJ2-1|TRBV3-1|TRBD2
CASSPRASGGLRYNEQFF
TGTGCCAGCAGCCCCCGGGCTAGCGGGGGGTTACGGTACAATGAGCAGTTCTTC
>few|TRBJ2-5|TRBV27|TRBD2
CASSLFLGGAQETQYF
TGTGCCAGCAGTTTATTCCTGGGAGGGGCCCAAGAGACCCAGTACTTC
>few|TRBJ2-4|TRBV6-5|TRBD1
CASRTNRGPKNIQYF
TGTGCCAGCAGGACTAACAGGGGGCCCAAAAACATTCAGTACTTC
>.|TRBJ1-3|TRBV20-1|.
CSATPTAGSGNTIYF
TGCAGTGCCACCCCTACGGCTGGCTCTGGAAACACCATATATTTT
>.|TRBJ2-3|TRBV12-5|.
CASGWGETDTQYF
TGTGCTAGTGGTTGGGGCGAGACAGATACGCAGTATTTT
>few|TRBJ2-1|TRBV4-1|.
CASSQDGLAYNEQFF
TGCGCCAGCAGCCAAGATGGGCTAGCCTACAATGAGCAGTTCTTC
>.|TRBJ2-1|TRBV27|TRBD2
CASSYGGGGEQFF
TGTGCCAGCAGTTACGGGGGGGGCGGTGAGCAGTTCTTC
>many|TRBJ2-7|TRBV6-6|.
CASSYEVYEQYF
TGTGCCAGCAGTTACGAGGTCTACGAGCAGTACTTC
>few|TRBJ2-5|TRBV20-1|.
CSALLDEETQYF
TGCAGTGCTTTACTAGACGAAGAGACCCAGTACTTC
>.|TRBJ2-7|TRBV6-2/TRBV6-3|TRBD1
CASSGTARSYEQYF
TGTGCCAGCAGTGGGACAGCTCGGTCCTACGAGCAGTACTTC
>many|TRBJ2-7|TRBV12-3/TRBV12-4|TRBD1
CASSLDRGAYEQYF
TGTGCCAGCAGCCTAGACAGGGGCGCCTACGAGCAGTACTTC
>.|TRBJ2-5|TRBV7-8|TRBD1
CASSLTGGAVRIETQYF
TGTGCCAGCAGCTTAACAGGGGGCGCGGTAAGGATTGAGACCCAGTACTTC
>.|TRBJ1-5|TRBV6-6|TRBD1
CASSGQGTDQPQHF
TGTGCCAGCAGTGGACAGGGGACAGATCAGCCCCAGCATTTT
>.|TRBJ2-1|TRBV5-1|.
CASSPETLQPYNEQFF
TGCGCCAGCAGCCCAGAGACGTTGCAGCCGTACAATGAGCAGTTCTTC
>.|TRBJ1-4|TRBV5-1|.
CASRGGPANEKLFF
TGCGCCAGCCGGGGGGGGCCTGCTAATGAAAAACTGTTTTTT
>.|TRBJ2-1|TRBV2|.
CASSDPASSHNEQFF
TGTGCCAGCAGTGACCCGGCCTCATCCCACAATGAGCAGTTCTTC
>.|TRBJ2-3|TRBV20-1|TRBD2
CSATGTSYTDTQYF
TGCAGTGCTACCGGGACTAGCTACACAGATACGCAGTATTTT